This entry describes one T cell receptor beta chain. This record comes from a study of blood T cell repertoires in COVID-19. The length of the CDR3 is 16 residues. Unmatched junction bases numbered 3, after V lost 0 bases and J lost 5 bases. Germline V lookup: CDR1 SGHRS, CDR2 YFSETQ. Assay: immunoSEQ multiplex PCR; the TCRdb copy retains only in-frame clones and omits some. This sample carries around 260,000 clones, less than 90% of them seen once, and the ten largest clones take just under 2%. The sequence was obtained from a man between 25 and 39 years old with active or convalescent COVID-19. J is TRBJ2-2 and V is TRBV5-1; 11 bases align to TRBD2. Sequenced material: peripheral blood. In nucleotides, the CDR3 is TGCGCCAGCAGCTTGGCAAGGACTAGCGGGACCGGGGAGCTGTTTTTT. Protein: CASSLARTSGTGELFF.